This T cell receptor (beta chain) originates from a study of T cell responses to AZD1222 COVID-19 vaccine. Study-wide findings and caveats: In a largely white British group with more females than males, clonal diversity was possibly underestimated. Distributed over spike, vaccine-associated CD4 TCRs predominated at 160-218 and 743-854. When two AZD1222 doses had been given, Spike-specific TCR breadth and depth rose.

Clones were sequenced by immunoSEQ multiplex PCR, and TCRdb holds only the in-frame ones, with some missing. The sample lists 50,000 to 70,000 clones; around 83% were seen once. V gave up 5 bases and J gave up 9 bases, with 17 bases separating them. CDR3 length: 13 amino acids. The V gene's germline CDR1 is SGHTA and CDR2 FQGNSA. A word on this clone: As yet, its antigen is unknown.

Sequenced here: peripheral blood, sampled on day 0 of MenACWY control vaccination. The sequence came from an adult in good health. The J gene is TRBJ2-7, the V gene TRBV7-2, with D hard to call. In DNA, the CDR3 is TGTGCCAGCAGCCCCGTCCGCGGTGTAGGGCAGTACTTC. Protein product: CASSPVRGVGQYF.